This T cell receptor (beta chain) emerged from a study of control samples from healthy donors and cancer patients. The data were produced by immunoSEQ multiplex PCR, yet TCRdb's version contains in-frame clones alone and is incomplete. The sample includes 100,000 to 150,000 clones, roughly 90% of them seen just once. The CDR3 covers 15 residues. Germline V CDR1 and CDR2: ENHRY, SYGVKD. V was cut by 10 bases and J by 0 bases, with 19 bases left in between. This rearrangement joins TRBV10-3 to TRBJ2-7, with unresolved D. The material sequenced was blood. The origin of this receptor is a man in his late teens or twenties in good health. The CDR3 DNA is TGTGCCACCTCCCCTGGACCGAGGAGCTCCTACGAGCAGTACTTC. Translated: CATSPGPRSSYEQYF.